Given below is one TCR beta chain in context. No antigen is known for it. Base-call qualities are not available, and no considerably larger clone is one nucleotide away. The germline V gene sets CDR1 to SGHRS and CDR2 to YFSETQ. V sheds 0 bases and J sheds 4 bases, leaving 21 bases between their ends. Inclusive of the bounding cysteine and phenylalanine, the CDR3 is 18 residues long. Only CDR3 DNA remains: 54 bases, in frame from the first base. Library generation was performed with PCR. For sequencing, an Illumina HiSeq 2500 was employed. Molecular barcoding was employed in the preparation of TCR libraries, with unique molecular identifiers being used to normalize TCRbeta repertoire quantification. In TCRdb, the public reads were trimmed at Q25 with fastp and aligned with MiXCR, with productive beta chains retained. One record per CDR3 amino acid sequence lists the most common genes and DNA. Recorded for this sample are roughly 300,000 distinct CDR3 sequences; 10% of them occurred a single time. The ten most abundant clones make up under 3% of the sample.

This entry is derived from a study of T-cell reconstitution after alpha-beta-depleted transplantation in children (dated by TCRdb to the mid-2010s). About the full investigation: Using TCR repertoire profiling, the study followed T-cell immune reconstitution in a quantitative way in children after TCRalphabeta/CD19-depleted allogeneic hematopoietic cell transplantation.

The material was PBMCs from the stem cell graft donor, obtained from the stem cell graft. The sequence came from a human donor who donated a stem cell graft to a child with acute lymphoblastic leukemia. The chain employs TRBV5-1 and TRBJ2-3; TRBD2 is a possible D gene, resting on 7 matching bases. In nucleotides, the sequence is TGCGCCAGCAGCTTGGTTTTCGGGGGGCGCGGGAGCTCAGATACGCAGTATTTT. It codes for CASSLVFGGRGSSDTQYF.